This T cell receptor beta chain is from a study of blood T cell repertoires in COVID-19. Study summary: Acute and convalescent COVID-19 samples came from the United States, Italy and Spain. Sample material is recorded as cDNA or gDNA derived from T cells, B-cell-depleted T cells, or PBMCs.

As originally analysed: Nucleated cell number was recorded as an estimate derived from reference gene primer amplification. This table comes from immunoSEQ multiplex PCR, and its TCRdb copy is limited to in-frame clones, with some not included. That table supplies the V and J calls and clone size; D and trimming were determined from the DNA. The repertoire holds approximately 200,000 clones, 87% seen once, with about 6.2% in the top ten. CDR1 and CDR2 (germline): SNHLY, FYNNEI. V dropped 4 bases and J dropped 5; count of bases not matched to a gene: 7. The CDR3 contains 15 residues. V usage is TRBV2 and J usage is TRBJ2-2, with 7 bases lining up with TRBD1. This clonotype was obtained from a man in his sixties who had recovered from COVID-19. The sample comprised peripheral blood. The CDR3 is CASSGLRGSTGELFF. The CDR3 DNA reads TGTGCCAGCAGTGGTCTCAGGGGGAGTACCGGGGAGCTGTTTTTT.